The 20 T cell receptor beta chains given below trace back to one sample, sequenced in a study of early stage breast cancer tumors. Some clones are missing from TCRdb's copy, which holds only in-frame ones; the method was immunoSEQ multiplex PCR. The sample lists more than 60,000 clones; approximately 80% were seen once. The sample comprised blood. These receptors were obtained from a person between 55 and 69 years old with breast cancer.

J is TRBJ1-5 and V is TRBV11-2, with 7 bases fitting TRBD1. Germline V gene data show CDR1 as SGHAT and CDR2 as FQNNGV. This CDR3 spans 14 amino acids. V lost 5 bases to trimming and J lost 5 bases; unmatched junction nucleotides: 6. As DNA, the CDR3 is TGTGCCAGCAGCGCCCTCCAGGGGGATCAGCCCCAGCATTTT. Translated, it gives CASSALQGDQPQHF.

As for this clone: Other DNA sequences within the sample encode an identical CDR3. The V call is TRBV5-1, the J call TRBJ1-3; D remains ambiguous. The CDR3 has 14 amino acids. V was pared by 0 bases and J by 0 bases, with 4 bases between. From germline, CDR1 is SGHRS and CDR2 YFSETQ. The CDR3 region is CASSLDSSGNTIYF. DNA of the CDR3: TGCGCCAGCAGCTTGGACAGCTCTGGAAACACCATATATTTT. The full variable domain, its missing parts supplied by reference TRBV5-1 and TRBJ1-3, is KAGVTQTPRYLIKTRGQQVTLSCSPISGHRSVSWYQQTPGQGLQFLFEYFSETQRNKGNFPGRFSGRQFSNSRSEMNVSTLELGDSALYLCASSLDSSGNTIYFGEGSWLTVV.

Only one count was recorded for this clone. The chain recombines TRBV4-1 with TRBJ1-2; D possibly corresponds to TRBD1 (6 bases). From germline, CDR1 is MGHRA and CDR2 YSYEKL. This CDR3 contains 13 residues. The V end was cut by 1 base, the J end by 3 bases, with 6 bases between. The DNA for the CDR3 is TGCGCCAGCAGCCAAGGGACAGACTATGGCTACACCTTC. Encoded protein: CASSQGTDYGYTF.

The gene calls are TRBV9 and TRBJ2-3, with 10 positions matching TRBD2. The CDR3 has 18 amino acids. Germline CDR1 SGDLS, CDR2 YYNGEE. V was clipped by 0 bases and J by 5 bases; unmatched bases: 12. The CDR3 DNA sequence: TGTGCCAGCAGCGTAGAGTGGGCTAGCGGGGGAAGAGGAGATACGCAGTATTTT. Protein: CASSVEWASGGRGDTQYF.

The gene calls are TRBV27 and TRBJ2-2; TRBD1 matches 7 bases. Germline V CDR1 and CDR2: MNHEY, SMNVEV (reference sequence). CDR3 length: 14 amino acids. V was pared by 6 bases and J by 2 bases, with 3 bases of the junction left unmatched. The CDR3 sequence: CASRKGANTGELFF. CDR3 nucleotide sequence: TGTGCCAGCAGGAAGGGGGCAAACACCGGGGAGCTGTTTTTT.

The V and J genes are TRBV11-3 and TRBJ1-6; D not resolved. Germline values: CDR1 SGHNT, CDR2 YENEEA. The CDR3 loop spans 15 amino acids. With 1 base removed from V and 8 bases from J, the gap between germline ends came to 12 bases. CDR3 residues: CASSLAPGGDSPLHF. The DNA of the CDR3 is TGTGCCAGCAGCTTAGCTCCAGGCGGGGATTCACCCCTCCACTTT.

This clone showed up just once. The rearrangement uses TRBV29-1 and TRBJ1-4, with 7 bases that match TRBD1. V shed 3 bases, J shed 7 bases, and the junction held 8 bases outside the gene matches. The CDR3 is made up of 14 amino acids. Germline V gives CDR1 SQVTM, CDR2 ANQGSEA. Here the CDR3 DNA reads TGCAGCGTTGACCCACCCGGGACAGTTGAAAAACTGTTTTTT. As protein: CSVDPPGTVEKLFF.

This chain uses TRBV6-6 with TRBJ1-5, with D possibly being TRBD1 (5 bases). The germline V gene has CDR1 MNHNY and CDR2 SVGAGI (reference sequence). This CDR3 is built from 12 residues. The V and J ends lost 6 bases and 7 bases respectively, with 10 bases between them. CDR3 sequence reads: CASSQQGQPQHF. CDR3 bases: TGTGCCAGCAGCCAGCAGGGACAGCCCCAGCATTTT.

The chain uses TRBV11-2 and TRBJ2-7; 9 bases fit TRBD1. Germline-derived CDR1 and CDR2 are SGHAT and FQNNGV. This CDR3 is built from 15 residues. Trimming cost V 4 bases and J 6 bases; bases outside gene matches: 10. CDR3 in amino acids: CASSSNRGRVGEQYF. The CDR3 nucleotides are TGTGCCAGCAGCTCGAACAGGGGGCGGGTCGGCGAGCAGTACTTC.

The chain carries TRBV19 and TRBJ1-2, with D maybe TRBD1 (6 bases). CDR1 is LNHDA, CDR2 SQIVND, per germline (reference sequence). The CDR3 extends over 15 amino acids. V was clipped by 4 bases and J by 4 bases, with 16 bases between them. CDR3 region: CASSKTGTPPYGYTF. The CDR3 nucleotides read TGTGCCAGTAGTAAAACCGGGACACCACCCTATGGCTACACCTTC.

The chain is built from TRBV11-2 and TRBJ1-4, with TRBD1 matching over 8 bases. Germline V gives CDR1 SGHAT, CDR2 FQNNGV. The J segment lost 7 bases and the V segment lost 5 bases, leaving 9 bases of the junction unmatched. The CDR3 spans 15 residues. CDR3 DNA sequence: TGTGCCAGCAGCACCCAGGACAGGGCGGGTGAAAAACTGTTTTTT. Its protein product is CASSTQDRAGEKLFF.

The chain uses TRBV5-4 and TRBJ2-1; 8 bases line up with TRBD1. The V gene end was trimmed by 4 bases and the J gene end by 0 bases; junction bases not matched to a gene: 6. Looked up from germline, CDR1 is SGHNT and CDR2 is YYREEE (reference sequence). CDR3 size: 16 residues. The CDR3 is CASSQRQGSSYNEQFF. The CDR3 nucleotides are TGTGCCAGCAGCCAAAGACAGGGGAGCTCCTACAATGAGCAGTTCTTC.

V gene TRBV28 combines with J gene TRBJ2-3; D is uncertain. Between the trimmed V and J ends, which lost 6 bases and 3 bases, there was a span of 7 bases. In germline, CDR1 is MDHEN, CDR2 SYDVKM. The CDR3 sequence is 12 residues long. The DNA for the CDR3 is TGTGCCAGCAGCCCCCGGACAGATACGCAGTATTTT. This translates into CASSPRTDTQYF.

In this sample, this clone turned up once. Here the CDR3 reads CASSQEGTGDPRETQYF. Written as DNA, the CDR3 is TGCGCCAGCAGCCAAGAGGGGACAGGGGACCCCCGAGAGACCCAGTACTTC. V gene TRBV4-3 combines with J gene TRBJ2-5; 10 bases align to TRBD1. J lost 4 bases, V lost 0 bases, and 8 bases had no gene match. This CDR3 has 17 amino acids. Germline values: CDR1 LGHNA, CDR2 YSLEER.

The chain is built from TRBV5-6 and TRBJ2-5, with D uncertain. This CDR3 comprises 14 residues. V was trimmed by 3 bases and J by 4 bases, leaving 13 bases between them. The germline CDR1 and CDR2 sequences are SGHDT and YYEEEE. This CDR3 reads CASSYFTRGETQYF. CDR3 coding DNA: TGTGCCAGCAGCTACTTTACCCGAGGAGAGACCCAGTACTTC.

The chain recombines TRBV28 with TRBJ1-4; tentative D call: TRBD1 (5 bases). The CDR3 sequence is 12 residues long. From germline, CDR1 is MDHEN and CDR2 SYDVKM. Deletions cut 8 bases from V and 4 bases from J, with 8 bases between. CDR3 nucleotide sequence: TGTGCCAGCGGTGGGGGTAATGAAAAACTGTTTTTT. Residues: CASGGGNEKLFF. Complete variable domain (other parts from reference TRBV28 and TRBJ1-4): DVKVTQSSRYLVKRTGEKVFLECVQDMDHENMFWYRQDPGLGLRLIYFSYDVKMKEKGDIPEGYSVSREKKERFSLILESASTNQTSMYLCASGGGNEKLFFGSGTQLSVL.

The CDR3 region has the DNA TGTGCCAGCAGTCCAAACAGGGCCGCGGAGACCCAGTACTTC. Its translation: CASSPNRAAETQYF. The chain uses TRBV27 and TRBJ2-5; possibly TRBD1 for D (6 bases). The V end was cut by 5 bases, the J end by 5 bases, with 15 bases between. The CDR3 contains 14 residues. Per the germline V gene, CDR1 is MNHEY and CDR2 is SMNVEV (reference sequence).

A few counts support this clone. This chain uses TRBV5-1 with TRBJ1-1; D not resolved. This CDR3 has 14 amino acids. The V end lost 4 bases, the J end lost 2 bases, and 12 bases lay between the germline ends. Germline V gene data show CDR1 as SGHRS and CDR2 as YFSETQ. The CDR3 loop is CASSKDGVNTEAFF. CDR3 sequence (DNA): TGCGCCAGCAGCAAGGACGGCGTTAACACTGAAGCTTTCTTT.

V gene TRBV29-1 combines with J gene TRBJ1-5; 9 positions agree with TRBD1. This CDR3 contains 13 residues. In germline, CDR1 is SQVTM, CDR2 ANQGSEA. The trim removed 4 bases at V and 7 bases at J, leaving 5 bases unmatched. This CDR3 reads CSVGDREGQPQHF. CDR3 in DNA: TGCAGCGTTGGGGACAGGGAGGGACAGCCCCAGCATTTT.

The V gene is TRBV5-1, the J gene TRBJ2-5; 14 bases agree with TRBD2. V was pared by 4 bases and J by 1 base, with 9 bases of the junction left unmatched. The CDR3 is 18 amino acids. Germline V gene data show CDR1 as SGHRS and CDR2 as YFSETQ. The CDR3 sequence: CASSARTSGRNPQETQYF. The CDR3 nucleotides read TGCGCCAGCAGCGCTAGGACTAGCGGGAGGAATCCCCAAGAGACCCAGTACTTC.